This T cell receptor beta chain was sequenced in a study of glioma-infiltrating T cells. The overall study: Before surgery, glioma patients received dexamethasone for at most six days.

A few counts support this clonotype. This CDR3 is 17 amino acids long. Germline V gene sequence: CDR1 SNHLY, CDR2 FYNNEI. With 3 bases removed from V and 1 base from J, the gap between germline ends came to 15 bases. Amplification of TCR alpha and beta CDR3 regions from RNA used iRepertoire nested multiplex PCR. TCRdb redid the calling of the multiplex PCR reads with MiXCR, one entry per CDR3 protein. The table lists about 380,000 distinct CDR3 sequences, roughly two fifths of them singletons. The chain uses TRBV2 and TRBJ2-2; D unresolved. The TCR sequence derives from a human donor with low-grade glioma or glioblastoma, undergoing nonglioma brain surgery, or in good health (not recorded which). The material sequenced was glioma tissue, nonneoplastic brain tissue, or PBMCs (not recorded which). DNA of the CDR3: TGTGCCAGCAGTGATCCTTGGCAAACAGTGAACACCGGGGAGCTGTTTTTT. Protein sequence: CASSDPWQTVNTGELFF.